The 27 T cell receptor beta chains in this list originate from one sample, sequenced in a study of blood T cell repertoires in COVID-19. Profiled with immunoSEQ multiplex PCR; TCRdb holds only in-frame clones, not every one. The sample includes 73,000 or so clones, about 90% of them seen just once. Sequenced: peripheral blood. The receptor source for this set is a human donor with active COVID-19. The donor label of this sample is uncertain.

The CDR3 DNA reads TGTGCCAGCAAGCTAGCGGGAGGTTACGAGCAGTACTTC. This gives the protein CASKLAGGYEQYF. The rearrangement joins TRBV2 to TRBJ2-7; the match to TRBD2 covers 11 bases. The CDR3 consists of 13 residues. Germline CDR1 and CDR2: SNHLY and FYNNEI. Trimming at V came to 7 bases and at J to 4 bases, leaving 3 bases not matched to a gene.

The chain recombines TRBV27 with TRBJ2-1; D might be TRBD1 (6 bases). Germline values: CDR1 MNHEY, CDR2 SMNVEV (reference sequence). CDR3 size: 15 residues. The V end lost 0 bases, the J end lost 3 bases, and 9 bases lay between the germline ends. The CDR3 sequence: CASSLSGADYNEQFF. DNA for the CDR3: TGTGCCAGCAGTTTATCGGGGGCGGACTACAATGAGCAGTTCTTC.

The chain joins TRBV6-5 to TRBJ1-6; possible D gene TRBD1, 6 bases. The CDR3 is 15 residues long. The V gene's germline CDR1 is MNHEY and CDR2 SVGAGI. V gave up 7 bases and J gave up 4 bases, with 14 bases separating them. The CDR3 is CASKTGRQYNSPLHF. CDR3 DNA: TGTGCCAGCAAAACAGGGCGTCAGTATAATTCACCCCTCCACTTT.

Here the CDR3 reads CASSISRATYNSPLHF. In DNA form, the CDR3 reads TGTGCCAGTAGTATCTCCAGGGCGACCTATAATTCACCCCTCCACTTT. V gene TRBV19 combines with J gene TRBJ1-6, with D perhaps TRBD1 (5 bases). The CDR3 covers 16 residues. Germline V CDR1 and CDR2: LNHDA, SQIVND (reference sequence). V was shortened by 3 bases and J by 2 bases, with 11 bases between the two germline ends.

The count of this clone is one. The chain carries TRBV5-6 and TRBJ1-4, with 8 bases aligning to TRBD1. The CDR3 extends over 15 amino acids. V lost 1 base, J lost 5 bases, and 4 bases stayed unmatched. Germline V lookup: CDR1 SGHDT, CDR2 YYEEEE. The CDR3 DNA reads as TGTGCCAGCAGCTTGCCGGCAGGGGGCAATGAAAAACTGTTTTTT. Amino acid sequence: CASSLPAGGNEKLFF.

The CDR3 here is CAIRTSGELFF. CDR3 bases: TGTGCCATCCGGACTAGCGGGGAGCTGTTTTTT. The chain joins TRBV27 to TRBJ2-2; 7 nucleotides line up with TRBD2. CDR1 is MNHEY and CDR2 is SMNVEV in the germline V gene (reference sequence). V lost 10 bases, J lost 7 bases, and 3 bases stayed unmatched. The CDR3 runs to 11 residues.

V and J are TRBV5-1 and TRBJ2-1; D unclear. This CDR3 comprises 16 residues. V lost 0 bases and J 0 bases, leaving 10 bases between the germline ends. Germline V gene lookup returns CDR1 SGHRS and CDR2 YFSETQ. DNA of the CDR3: TGCGCCAGCAGCTTGGATCGGGTTAGCTCCTACAATGAGCAGTTCTTC. Residues: CASSLDRVSSYNEQFF.

J is TRBJ1-1 and V is TRBV7-9; no definite D call. With 1 base removed from V and 1 base from J, the gap between germline ends came to 7 bases. Germline lookup yields CDR1 SEHNR and CDR2 FQNEAQ (reference sequence). The CDR3 is made up of 14 amino acids. This CDR3 reads CASSLGGGNTEAFF. The CDR3 DNA reads as TGTGCCAGCAGCTTAGGGGGAGGGAACACTGAAGCTTTCTTT.

The chain couples TRBV10-3 to TRBJ2-1, with 10 positions matching TRBD2. The CDR3 runs to 16 residues. Germline V lookup: CDR1 ENHRY, CDR2 SYGVKD. The V segment lost 6 bases and the J segment 7 bases; nucleotides outside the gene matches: 12. The CDR3 spells CAIRVVLAGAGNEQFF. The CDR3, as DNA: TGTGCCATCAGGGTAGTCCTAGCGGGAGCGGGGAATGAGCAGTTCTTC.

This clone occurred once. The CDR3 DNA reads as TGTGCCAGTGGGCTACAGGGGGCGAGAGAGACCCAGTACTTC. It encodes CASGLQGARETQYF. The chain links TRBV19 to TRBJ2-5; 9 bases fit TRBD1. Per germline, CDR1 LNHDA and CDR2 SQIVND (reference sequence). This CDR3 comprises 14 residues. With 8 bases clipped from V and 4 bases from J, the junction kept 8 bases outside the gene matches.

This chain links TRBV24-1 with TRBJ1-2, with TRBD1 as a possible D gene (5 bases). Between the trimmed V and J ends, which lost 1 base and 2 bases, there was a span of 7 bases. Germline-derived CDR1 and CDR2 are KGHDR and SFDVKD. This CDR3 comprises 14 residues. CDR3: CATSDFYRNYGYTF. DNA of the CDR3: TGTGCCACCAGTGATTTTTACAGGAACTATGGCTACACCTTC.

The chain uses TRBV4-1 and TRBJ2-5; TRBD1 aligns across 11 bases. This CDR3 is 15 amino acids long. Trimming cost V 0 bases and J 7 bases; bases outside gene matches: 4. In germline, CDR1 is MGHRA, CDR2 YSYEKL. The CDR3 sequence: CASSQDGQGAGTQYF. The CDR3 nucleotides are TGCGCCAGCAGCCAAGATGGACAGGGGGCTGGGACCCAGTACTTC.

The genes are TRBV30 and TRBJ2-7, with 7 positions matching TRBD1. The CDR3 contains 13 residues. V lost 5 bases to trimming and J lost 10 bases; unmatched junction nucleotides: 14. Germline CDR1 and CDR2: GTSNPN and SVGIG (reference sequence). The CDR3 DNA sequence: TGTGCCTGGGGTATCGGGACAGAGGCTCCTCAGTACTTC. This sequence encodes CAWGIGTEAPQYF. Full variable domain (remainder filled in from reference TRBV30 and TRBJ2-7): SQTIHQWPATLVQPVGSPLSLECTVEGTSNPNLYWYRQAAGRGLQLLFYSVGIGQISSEVPQNLSASRPQDRQFILSSKKLLLSDSGFYLCAWGIGTEAPQYFGPGTRLTVT.

This sequence joins TRBV10-3 and TRBJ2-7, with D possibly matching TRBD2 (7 bases). This CDR3 is built from 14 residues. V dropped 10 bases and J dropped 4 bases, with 20 bases sitting between them. CDR1 and CDR2 (germline): ENHRY, SYGVKD. In DNA, the CDR3 is TGTGCCACCTGGGGGGGCGGGAGTCTGTACGAGCAGTACTTC. As protein: CATWGGGSLYEQYF.

V gene TRBV28 combines with J gene TRBJ2-2, with 8 nucleotides matching TRBD1. The CDR3 sequence is 16 residues long. The germline V gene has CDR1 MDHEN and CDR2 SYDVKM. V shed 7 bases, J shed 7 bases, and the junction held 14 bases outside the gene matches. The DNA for the CDR3 is TGTGCCAGCAACGTCCTGGCAGGGGGCTTTGGCGGGGAGCTGTTTTTT. Amino acids: CASNVLAGGFGGELFF.

The V call is TRBV19, the J call TRBJ2-1, with 9 bases fitting TRBD2. The CDR3 contains 17 residues. Unmatched junction bases numbered 8, after V lost 3 bases and J lost 2 bases. Germline V gene lookup returns CDR1 LNHDA and CDR2 SQIVND (reference sequence). The CDR3 nucleotides are TGTGCCAGTAGTATGGTCTCTAGCGGGGCGGCCTACAATGAGCAGTTCTTC. Its protein is CASSMVSSGAAYNEQFF. Looking up the rest from reference TRBV19 and TRBJ2-1 gives the full variable domain: DGGITQSPKYLFRKEGQNVTLSCEQNLNHDAMYWYRQDPGQGLRLIYYSQIVNDFQKGDIAEGYSVSREKKESFPLTVTSAQKNPTAFYLCASSMVSSGAAYNEQFFGPGTRLTVL.

This clone was seen just once. The chain employs TRBV6-2 or TRBV6-3 and TRBJ2-3; 8 positions match TRBD1. CDR1 is MNHEY and CDR2 is SVGEGT in the germline V gene. V lost 5 bases to trimming and J lost 4 bases; unmatched junction nucleotides: 11. This CDR3 is 16 amino acids long. The CDR3 region has the DNA TGTGCCAGCAGTCCCCACGAGACAGGGGAGGCAGATACGCAGTATTTT. Protein sequence: CASSPHETGEADTQYF.

Remarks on this clone: The DNA is omitted, as the CDR3 cannot be located on it reliably, and the CDR3 follows TCRdb's listing. The CDR3 reads CASSVVASGSIFF. This rearrangement joins TRBV9 to TRBJ2-1; TRBD2 reflects the table's D call only, with no check against the DNA. Including both end residues, the CDR3 is 13 amino acids long. Germline CDR1 reads SGDLS; CDR2 reads YYNGEE.

The chain is built from TRBV10-3 and TRBJ2-1; 7 bases fit TRBD2. V gave up 3 bases and J gave up 4 bases; unmatched junction bases: 3. The CDR3 has 14 amino acids. Germline V gives CDR1 ENHRY, CDR2 SYGVKD. CDR3 nucleotide sequence: TGTGCCATCAGTGACGCGGGAGCTTACAATGAGCAGTTCTTC. Translated: CAISDAGAYNEQFF.

V gene TRBV6-5 combines with J gene TRBJ2-7; a weak D match, TRBD1 (6 bases). The V gene lost 4 bases and the J gene lost 0 bases, with 13 bases spanning the gap. This CDR3 comprises 15 residues. The germline CDR1 and CDR2 sequences are MNHEY and SVGAGI. CDR3 protein: CASSLGAGSSYEQYF. In DNA form, the CDR3 reads TGTGCCAGCAGTTTGGGGGCAGGGTCCTCCTACGAGCAGTACTTC.

This clone was seen only once. J is TRBJ2-2 and V is TRBV6-2 or TRBV6-3; 8 nucleotides match TRBD2. Per germline, CDR1 MNHEY and CDR2 SVGEGT. The V segment lost 6 bases and the J segment 6 bases; nucleotides outside the gene matches: 6. The CDR3 totals 14 residues. The CDR3 DNA sequence: TGTGCCAGCAGCCGGGCGGGGGGATCCGGGGAGCTGTTTTTT. Encoded protein: CASSRAGGSGELFF.

The rearrangement uses TRBV6-2 or TRBV6-3 and TRBJ2-7, with TRBD2 matching 7 bases. Germline values: CDR1 MNHEY, CDR2 SVGEGT. The V and J ends lost 2 bases and 4 bases, in that order; junction bases with no gene match: 8. CDR3 length: 15 residues. The DNA for the CDR3 is TGTGCCAGCAGTTACAGGGAGGGGTCCACGTACGAGCAGTACTTC. This encodes CASSYREGSTYEQYF.

For the CDR3, the DNA is TGCGCCAGCAGCTTGGGGACAGGGGCTGAAAAACTGTTTTTT. Translated: CASSLGTGAEKLFF. The chain couples TRBV5-1 to TRBJ1-4; 9 bases map to TRBD1. The CDR3 loop spans 14 amino acids. CDR1 is SGHRS, CDR2 YFSETQ, per germline. Unmatched junction bases numbered 1, after V lost 0 bases and J lost 7 bases.

The rearrangement links TRBV7-7 to TRBJ2-3; D is unresolved. In germline, CDR1 is SSHAT, CDR2 FNYEAQ (reference sequence). This CDR3 spans 15 amino acids. Trimming pared 5 bases from V and 8 bases from J, leaving 20 bases between. As DNA, the CDR3 is TGTGCCAGCAGCCCCTCCACCTCGGGTACCGGTACGCAGTATTTT. Its translation is CASSPSTSGTGTQYF. The variable domain in full, with the rest retrieved from reference TRBV7-7 and TRBJ2-3, is GAGVSQSPRYKVTKRGQDVTLRCDPISSHATLYWYQQALGQGPEFLTYFNYEAQPDKSGLPSDRFSAERPEGSISTLTIQRTEQRDSAMYRCASSPSTSGTGTQYFGPGTRLTVL.

The rearrangement joins TRBV12-3 or TRBV12-4 to TRBJ2-1; TRBD2 agrees at 8 bases. Losses at the gene ends were 5 bases for V and 7 bases for J; bases not matched to a gene: 4. CDR3 length: 13 residues. The CDR3 is CASSGTSGNEQFF. The CDR3 nucleotides are TGTGCCAGCAGTGGGACTAGTGGGAATGAGCAGTTCTTC.

This sequence joins TRBV2 and TRBJ1-2, with 7 bases fitting TRBD1. The germline gives CDR1 SNHLY, CDR2 FYNNEI. CDR3 length: 13 residues. V lost 5 bases to trimming and J lost 3 bases; unmatched junction nucleotides: 3. As DNA, the CDR3 is TGTGCCAGCAGTACAGGGGACGACTATGGCTACACCTTC. Encoded protein: CASSTGDDYGYTF.

The V gene is TRBV30, the J gene TRBJ2-7, with 7 bases fitting TRBD2. The CDR3 contains 14 residues. J gave up 7 bases and V 0 bases, and 9 bases lay outside the gene matches. CDR1 is GTSNPN, CDR2 SVGIG, per germline (reference sequence). CDR3 protein: CAWSVRGGRGEQYF. CDR3 DNA: TGTGCCTGGAGTGTACGAGGCGGGAGAGGTGAGCAGTACTTC. Using reference TRBV30 and TRBJ2-7 for the parts outside the CDR3, the full variable domain is SQTIHQWPATLVQPVGSPLSLECTVEGTSNPNLYWYRQAAGRGLQLLFYSVGIGQISSEVPQNLSASRPQDRQFILSSKKLLLSDSGFYLCAWSVRGGRGEQYFGPGTRLTVT.